This T cell receptor beta chain was identified in a study of human T cells and chemical hapten exposure. V gave up 2 bases and J gave up 15 bases; unmatched junction bases: 7. The CDR3 totals 12 residues. Regarding this clonotype: The target antigen is unknown.

The time point denotes: patch test 1, 2 weeks after DPC sensitization. Treatment in this sample: therapeutic diphenylcyclopropenone sensitization with weekly scalp DPC. Regarding the study as a whole: Healthy people's immune response may differ from that of the donors, who had alopecia.

In the library, unique molecular identifiers were attached to individual cDNA molecules. Each CDR3 protein gets one entry after TCRdb re-called the RACE reads with MiXCR. The sample lists tens of thousands of distinct CDR3 sequences, about 10% occurring once. The chain carries TRBV12-3 or TRBV12-4 and TRBJ2-4; 7 bases align to TRBD2. Specimen: whole blood, collected in connection with sensitization to the hapten diphenylcyclopropenone (DPC). This sequence originates from a man in his forties with alopecia areata. Some clones in this sample may be carry-over from other donors' samples. This chain's CDR3 is CASSLTIAGLYF. For the CDR3, the DNA is TGTGCCAGCAGTTTAACTATAGCGGGCCTGTACTTC.